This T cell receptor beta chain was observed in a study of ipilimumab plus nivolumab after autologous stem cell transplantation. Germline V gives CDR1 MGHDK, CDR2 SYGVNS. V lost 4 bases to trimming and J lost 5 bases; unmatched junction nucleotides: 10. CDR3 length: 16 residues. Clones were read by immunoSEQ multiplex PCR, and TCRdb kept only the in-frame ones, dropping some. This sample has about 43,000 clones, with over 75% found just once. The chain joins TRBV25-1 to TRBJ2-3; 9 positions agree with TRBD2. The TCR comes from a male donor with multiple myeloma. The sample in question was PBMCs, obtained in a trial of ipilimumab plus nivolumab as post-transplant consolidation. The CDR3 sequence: CASSGLAGGAIDTQYF. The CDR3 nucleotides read TGTGCCAGCAGTGGCCTTGCGGGGGGGGCCATAGATACGCAGTATTTT.